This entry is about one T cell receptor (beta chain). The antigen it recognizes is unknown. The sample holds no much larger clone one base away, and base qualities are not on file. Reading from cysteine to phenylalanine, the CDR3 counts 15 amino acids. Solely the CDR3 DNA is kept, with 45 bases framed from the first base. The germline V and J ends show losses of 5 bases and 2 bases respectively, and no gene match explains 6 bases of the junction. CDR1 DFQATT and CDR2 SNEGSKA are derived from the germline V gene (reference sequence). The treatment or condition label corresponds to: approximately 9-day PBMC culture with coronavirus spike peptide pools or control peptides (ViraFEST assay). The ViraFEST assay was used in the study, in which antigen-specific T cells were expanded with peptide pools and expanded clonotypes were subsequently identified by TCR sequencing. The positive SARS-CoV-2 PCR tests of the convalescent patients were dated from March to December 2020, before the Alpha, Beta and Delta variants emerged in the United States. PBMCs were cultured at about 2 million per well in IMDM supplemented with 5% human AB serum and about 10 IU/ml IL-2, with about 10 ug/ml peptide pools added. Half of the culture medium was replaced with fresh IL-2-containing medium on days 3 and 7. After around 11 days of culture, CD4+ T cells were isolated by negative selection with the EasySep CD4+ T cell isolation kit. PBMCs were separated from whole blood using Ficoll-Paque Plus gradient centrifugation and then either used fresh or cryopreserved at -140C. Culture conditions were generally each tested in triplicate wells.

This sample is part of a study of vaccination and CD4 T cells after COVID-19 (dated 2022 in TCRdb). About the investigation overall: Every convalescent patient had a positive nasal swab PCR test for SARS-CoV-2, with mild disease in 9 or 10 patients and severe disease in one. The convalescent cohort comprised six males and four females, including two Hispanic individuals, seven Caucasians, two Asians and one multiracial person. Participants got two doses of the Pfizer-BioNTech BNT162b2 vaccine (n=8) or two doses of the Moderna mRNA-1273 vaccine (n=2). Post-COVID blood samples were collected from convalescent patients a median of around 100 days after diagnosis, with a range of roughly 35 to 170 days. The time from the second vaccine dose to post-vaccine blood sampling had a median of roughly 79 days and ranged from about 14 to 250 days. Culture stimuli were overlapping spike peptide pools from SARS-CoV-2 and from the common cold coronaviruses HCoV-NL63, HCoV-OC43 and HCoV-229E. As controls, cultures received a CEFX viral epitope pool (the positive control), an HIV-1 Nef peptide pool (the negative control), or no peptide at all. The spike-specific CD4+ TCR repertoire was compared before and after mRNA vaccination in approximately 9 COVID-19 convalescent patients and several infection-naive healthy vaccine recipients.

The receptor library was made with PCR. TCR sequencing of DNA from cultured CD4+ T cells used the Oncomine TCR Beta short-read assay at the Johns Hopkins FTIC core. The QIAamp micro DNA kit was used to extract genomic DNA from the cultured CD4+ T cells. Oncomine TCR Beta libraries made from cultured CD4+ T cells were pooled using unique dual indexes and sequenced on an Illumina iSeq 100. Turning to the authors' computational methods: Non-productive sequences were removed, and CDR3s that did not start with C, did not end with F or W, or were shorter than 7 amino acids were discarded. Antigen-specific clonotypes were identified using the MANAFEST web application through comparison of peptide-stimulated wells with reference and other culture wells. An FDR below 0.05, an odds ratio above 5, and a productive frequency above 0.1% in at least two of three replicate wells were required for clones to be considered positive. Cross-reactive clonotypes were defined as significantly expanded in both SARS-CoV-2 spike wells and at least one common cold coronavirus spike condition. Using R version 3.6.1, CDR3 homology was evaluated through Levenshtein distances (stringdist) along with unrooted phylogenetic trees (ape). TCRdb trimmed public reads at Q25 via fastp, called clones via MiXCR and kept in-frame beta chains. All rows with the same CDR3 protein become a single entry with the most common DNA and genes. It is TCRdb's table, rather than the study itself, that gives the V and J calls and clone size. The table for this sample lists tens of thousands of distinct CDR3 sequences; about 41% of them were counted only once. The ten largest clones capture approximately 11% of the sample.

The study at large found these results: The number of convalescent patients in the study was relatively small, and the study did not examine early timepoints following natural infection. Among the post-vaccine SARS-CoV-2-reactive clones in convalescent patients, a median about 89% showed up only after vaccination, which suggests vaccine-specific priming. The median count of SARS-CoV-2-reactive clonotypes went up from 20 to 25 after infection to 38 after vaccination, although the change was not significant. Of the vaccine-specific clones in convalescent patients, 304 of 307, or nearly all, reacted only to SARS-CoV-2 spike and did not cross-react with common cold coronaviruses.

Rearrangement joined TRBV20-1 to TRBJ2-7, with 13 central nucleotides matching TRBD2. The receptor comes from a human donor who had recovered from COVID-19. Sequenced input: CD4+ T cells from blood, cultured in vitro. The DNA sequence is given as TGCAGTGCTCCGGGGACTAGCGGGGCCGCCTACGAGCAGTACTTC. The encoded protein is CSAPGTSGAAYEQYF.